Listed below are T cell receptor beta chains from one sample, sequenced in a study of long-term antiretroviral therapy in people with HIV. Sequencing was performed with immunoSEQ multiplex PCR; in TCRdb, only in-frame clones are kept and a portion is missing. The table shows around 15,000 clones, with around 90% occurring only once. This specimen consisted of unsorted PBMCs, obtained 6.9 years after starting antiretroviral therapy. Receptor source: a man aged 50-60 years with HIV. CDR3s include the opening cysteine and the closing phenylalanine or tryptophan. D genes are given only for firm matches. Only some rows state a clone size, as once, few, many or a class for expanded clones.

-	TRBJ1-2	TRBV19	-	TGTGCCAGCGCAAATCTCGGGACAACCGCCTATGGCTACACCTTC	CASANLGTTAYGYTF
medium-sized	TRBJ2-5	TRBV2	-	TGTGCCAGCATGGGACTTCTCTCTACCCAGTACTTC	CASMGLLSTQYF
-	TRBJ1-2	TRBV27	-	TGTGCCAGCAGTGGGACTTCGCTTAACTATGGCTACACCTTC	CASSGTSLNYGYTF
-	TRBJ2-4	TRBV7-2	-	TGTGCCAGCAGCTCCCAGGGGAGATCCACCGGAAACATTCAGTACTTC	CASSSQGRSTGNIQYF
medium-sized	TRBJ2-1	TRBV27	-	TGTGCCAGCAGCTTCTCCCCGTACAATGAGCAGTTCTTC	CASSFSPYNEQFF
-	TRBJ2-1	TRBV11-3	TRBD2	TGTGCCAGCAGCTTTGTGAGCGGGAGTTACAATGAGCAGTTCTTC	CASSFVSGSYNEQFF
-	TRBJ2-3	TRBV11-1	TRBD1	TGTGCCAGCAGCTTGACAGGGGGTATTACAGATACGCAGTATTTT	CASSLTGGITDTQYF
-	TRBJ1-1	TRBV7-9	-	TGTGCCAGCAGCTTAGGGGGGGGCACTGAAGCTTTCTTT	CASSLGGGTEAFF
medium-sized	TRBJ2-5	TRBV2	-	TGTGCCAGCAGTGAAGAGACCCAGTACTTC	CASSEETQYF
-	TRBJ2-7	TRBV11-3	-	TGTGCCAGCAGCTTTACGCTTGCTGGCGAGCAGTACTTC	CASSFTLAGEQYF
-	TRBJ2-7	TRBV27	TRBD1	TGTGCCAGCAAATGGGGACAGGGGGCCTACGAGCAGTACTTC	CASKWGQGAYEQYF
-	TRBJ1-5	TRBV7-2	-	TGTGCCAGCAGCTTAGGTCCACAGGGTAACCAGCCCCAGCATTTT	CASSLGPQGNQPQHF
-	TRBJ1-1	TRBV6-1	-	TGTGCCAGCAGTCTTTCCCCGGGGAACACTGAAGCTTTCTTT	CASSLSPGNTEAFF
-	TRBJ2-2	TRBV7-6	TRBD1	TGTGCCAGCAGCTTAGGGGTGACAGGGGCCCCAGCACGGCTGTTTTTT	CASSLGVTGAPARLFF
-	TRBJ2-7	TRBV5-1	TRBD1	TGCGCCAGCCGCCCCGGGACAGACTCCTACGAGCAGTACTTC	CASRPGTDSYEQYF
-	TRBJ2-1	TRBV5-3	TRBD2	TGTGCCAGAAGCTTGGGGACTAGCGGGAGCGTGAATGAGCAGTTCTTC	CARSLGTSGSVNEQFF
-	TRBJ2-7	TRBV5-8	-	TGTGCCAGCAGCTCCTACCAGGTCCACGAGCAGTACTTC	CASSSYQVHEQYF
-	TRBJ2-3	TRBV5-4	-	TGCGCCAGCAGCCAAGACCGGTCCACAGATACGCAGTATTTT	CASSQDRSTDTQYF
-	TRBJ2-4	TRBV29-1	-	TGCAGCGTTGTCTTGGGGAACATTCAGTACTTC	CSVVLGNIQYF
-	TRBJ2-5	TRBV5-1	TRBD1	TGCGCCAGTCGACAGGGTGATAGGAGGGAGACCCAGTACTTC	CASRQGDRRETQYF
-	TRBJ2-2	TRBV6-5	TRBD1	TGTGCCAGCAGTTACGAGGGACAGTACACCGGGGAGCTGTTTTTT	CASSYEGQYTGELFF
-	TRBJ2-3	TRBV5-1	TRBD2	TGCGCCAGCAGCTTGGAGGCGGGAGTGATCACAGATACGCAGTATTTT	CASSLEAGVITDTQYF
-	TRBJ2-3	TRBV7-2	TRBD1	TGTGCCAGCAGCTTCACAGGGGCAGTCACAGATACGCAGTATTTT	CASSFTGAVTDTQYF
once	TRBJ1-5	TRBV6-5	-	TGTGCCAGCAGTCGTTCGGGGGCAGGCAATCAGCCCCAGCATTTT	CASSRSGAGNQPQHF
-	TRBJ2-1	TRBV7-3	TRBD2	TGTGCCAGCAGCTTAGGAACCGGGACTAGCGCCGCCTACAATGAGCAGTTCTTC	CASSLGTGTSAAYNEQFF
-	TRBJ1-5	TRBV27	-	TGTGCCAGCAGCATAGGGGCGGCTCAGCCCCAGCATTTT	CASSIGAAQPQHF
-	TRBJ2-7	TRBV4-1	-	TGCGCCAGCAGCCAGGACCCCAGCCTCTACGAGCAGTACTTC	CASSQDPSLYEQYF
-	TRBJ2-1	TRBV15	TRBD1	TGTGCCACTCAACAGGGGGCTACCGCCAATGAGCAGTTCTTC	CATQQGATANEQFF
once	TRBJ1-1	TRBV2	-	TGTGCCAGCAGTTCCCAGGGGAGGGTGAACACTGAAGCTTTCTTT	CASSSQGRVNTEAFF
once	TRBJ2-7	TRBV7-8	TRBD1	TGTGCCAGCAGCTCAGGGGGTCTCTACGAGCAGTACTTC	CASSSGGLYEQYF
-	TRBJ2-3	TRBV19	-	TGTGCCAGTAAAGATCAGACAGTGAGCACAGATACGCAGTATTTT	CASKDQTVSTDTQYF
-	TRBJ2-6	TRBV9	-	TGTGCCAGCAGCGCCCAAAGAGGGACCGGGTGGGCCAACGTCCTGACTTTC	CASSAQRGTGWANVLTF
-	TRBJ2-7	TRBV5-6	-	TGTGCCAGCAGCAGAACTAGATTCGACGAGCAGTACTTC	CASSRTRFDEQYF
-	TRBJ2-7	TRBV29-1	TRBD2	TGCAGCGTTGTACGAACTAGCGTTAGCTCCTACGAGCAGTACTTC	CSVVRTSVSSYEQYF
-	TRBJ1-2	TRBV5-4	TRBD1	TGCGCCAGCAGCCAAGGGTCAGGGGGCGCGGAAGGCTACACCTTC	CASSQGSGGAEGYTF
-	TRBJ2-1	TRBV29-1	TRBD2	TGCAGCGTCCACAGATTAGCGGGGTTCTCCTACAATGAGCAGTTCTTC	CSVHRLAGFSYNEQFF
once	TRBJ2-7	TRBV28	-	TGTGCCACCCTGAGTCCAAAATCCTACGAGCAGTACTTC	CATLSPKSYEQYF
-	TRBJ2-5	TRBV7-2	-	TGTGCCAGCAGTCGGGGCTGGGGACACTCTCAAGAGACCCAGTACTTC	CASSRGWGHSQETQYF
-	TRBJ2-3	TRBV11-2	-	TGTGCCAGCAGCTTAGCCGGCAGGGCGAGCACAGATACGCAGTATTTT	CASSLAGRASTDTQYF
few	TRBJ2-7	TRBV5-4	-	TGTGCCAGCAGCTTGGGGGCGGGATTCTCCTACGAGCAGTACTTC	CASSLGAGFSYEQYF
-	TRBJ2-3	TRBV9	-	TGTGCCAGCAGCGTAGCTTCGGGGCCAACGGTGGGGGATACGCAGTATTTT	CASSVASGPTVGDTQYF
-	TRBJ1-1	TRBV9	TRBD1	TGTGCCAGCAGCGTAACAGGGGGTTGGACTGAAGCTTTCTTT	CASSVTGGWTEAFF
-	TRBJ1-2	TRBV7-3	TRBD1	TGTGCCAGCAGCCAACAGGGGGGGGTCTATGGCTACACCTTC	CASSQQGGVYGYTF
-	TRBJ2-7	TRBV7-2	TRBD1	TGTGCCAGCAGCTCCAGGACAGGCCGCTACGAGCAGTACTTC	CASSSRTGRYEQYF
-	TRBJ1-5	TRBV19	-	TGTGCCAGTATGGGTCCCCATTTCCCCAATCAGCCCCAGCATTTT	CASMGPHFPNQPQHF
few	TRBJ2-7	TRBV4-3	TRBD1	TGCGCCAGCAGCCTCGGGACAGGGTCCAACGAGCAGTACTTC	CASSLGTGSNEQYF
-	TRBJ2-1	TRBV7-9	-	TGTGCCACCTCCCAGACGGCCTACAATGAGCAGTTCTTC	CATSQTAYNEQFF
-	TRBJ2-2	TRBV19	TRBD1	TGTGCCAGTAGTCCACAGGGGATGTGGACCGGGGAGCTGTTTTTT	CASSPQGMWTGELFF
once	TRBJ1-1	TRBV19	-	TGTGCCAGTACTTTGGGGGCGAGGAGCACTGAAGCTTTCTTT	CASTLGARSTEAFF
-	TRBJ2-2	TRBV4-3	-	TGCGCCAGCAGCCAAGGTGTAGGCGGGGAGCTGTTTTTT	CASSQGVGGELFF
-	TRBJ1-2	TRBV6-5	TRBD1	TGTGCCAGCAGACTCGGACAGGGGGTGGGCTATGGCTACACCTTC	CASRLGQGVGYGYTF
-	TRBJ1-2	TRBV7-8	TRBD1	TGTGCCAGCAGCCCCCGGGAGGGACAGGGCGACGGTGGCTACACCTTC	CASSPREGQGDGGYTF
-	TRBJ1-1	TRBV25-1	-	TGTGCCAGCAGTAGAGTAGGGGAGGTGAACACTGAAGCTTTCTTT	CASSRVGEVNTEAFF